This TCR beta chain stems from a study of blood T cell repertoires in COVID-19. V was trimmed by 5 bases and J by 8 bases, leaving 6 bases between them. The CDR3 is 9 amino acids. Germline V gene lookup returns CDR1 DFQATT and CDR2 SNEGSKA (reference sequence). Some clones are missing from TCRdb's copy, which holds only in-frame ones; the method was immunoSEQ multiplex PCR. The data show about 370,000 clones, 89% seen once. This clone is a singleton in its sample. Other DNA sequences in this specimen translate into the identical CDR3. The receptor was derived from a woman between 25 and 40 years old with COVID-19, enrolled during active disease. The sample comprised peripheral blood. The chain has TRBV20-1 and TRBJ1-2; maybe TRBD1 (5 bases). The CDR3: CSAGGGYTF. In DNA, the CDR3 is TGCAGTGCTGGGGGGGGCTACACCTTC.